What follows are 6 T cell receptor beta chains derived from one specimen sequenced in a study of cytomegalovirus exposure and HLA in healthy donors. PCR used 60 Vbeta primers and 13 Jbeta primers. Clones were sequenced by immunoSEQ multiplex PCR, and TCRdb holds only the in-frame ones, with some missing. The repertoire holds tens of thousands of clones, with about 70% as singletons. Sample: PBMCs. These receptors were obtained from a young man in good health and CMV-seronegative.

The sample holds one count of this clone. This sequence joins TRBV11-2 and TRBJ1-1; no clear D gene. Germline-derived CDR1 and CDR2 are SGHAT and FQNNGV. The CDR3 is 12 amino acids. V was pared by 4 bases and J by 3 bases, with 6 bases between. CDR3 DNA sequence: TGTGCCAGCAGCTCCCGTCACACTGAAGCTTTCTTT. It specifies CASSSRHTEAFF. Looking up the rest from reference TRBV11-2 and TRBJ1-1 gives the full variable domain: EAGVAQSPRYKIIEKRQSVAFWCNPISGHATLYWYQQILGQGPKLLIQFQNNGVVDDSQLPKDRFSAERLKGVDSTLKIQPAKLEDSAVYLCASSSRHTEAFFGQGTRLTVV.

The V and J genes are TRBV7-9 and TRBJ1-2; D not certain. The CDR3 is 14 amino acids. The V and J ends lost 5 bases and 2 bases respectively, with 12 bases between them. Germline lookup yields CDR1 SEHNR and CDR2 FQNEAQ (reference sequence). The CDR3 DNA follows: TGTGCCAGCAGCCCTAACCGAGGGAACTATGGCTACACCTTC. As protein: CASSPNRGNYGYTF.

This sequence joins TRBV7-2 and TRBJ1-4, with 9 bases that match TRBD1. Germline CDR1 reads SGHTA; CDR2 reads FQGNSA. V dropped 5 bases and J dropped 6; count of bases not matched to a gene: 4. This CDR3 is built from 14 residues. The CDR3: CASSVTGGYEKLFF. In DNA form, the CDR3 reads TGTGCCAGCAGCGTTACAGGGGGCTATGAAAAACTGTTTTTT.

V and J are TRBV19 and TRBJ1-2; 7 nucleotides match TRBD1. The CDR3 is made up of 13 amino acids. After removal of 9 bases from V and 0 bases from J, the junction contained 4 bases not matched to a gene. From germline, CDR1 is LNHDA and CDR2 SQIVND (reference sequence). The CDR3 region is CASRDSTNYGYTF. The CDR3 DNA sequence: TGTGCCAGCCGGGACAGTACTAACTATGGCTACACCTTC.

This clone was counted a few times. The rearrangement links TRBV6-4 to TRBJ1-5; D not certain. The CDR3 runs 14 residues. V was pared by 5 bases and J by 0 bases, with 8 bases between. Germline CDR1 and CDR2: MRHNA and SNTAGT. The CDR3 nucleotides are TGTGCCAGCAGTTTGCCCGGTAGCAATCAGCCCCAGCATTTT. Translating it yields CASSLPGSNQPQHF.

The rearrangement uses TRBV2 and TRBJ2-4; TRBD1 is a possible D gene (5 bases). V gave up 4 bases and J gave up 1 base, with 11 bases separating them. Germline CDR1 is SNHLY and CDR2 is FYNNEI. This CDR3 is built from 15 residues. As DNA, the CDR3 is TGTGCCAGCAGTGGCCCAGGGCGGGCCAAAAACATTCAGTACTTC. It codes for CASSGPGRAKNIQYF.